Listed here are 30 T cell receptor beta chains from one sample, sequenced in a study of OX40 agonist ivuxolimab in advanced cancers. Library creation used the immunoSEQ multiplex PCR assay. Held by TCRdb, this immuneACCESS table contains in-frame sequences only and omits some clones. Under half of the omission traces to an unresolved V gene where checked; the cause of the rest is unknown. The sample records tens of thousands of clones, 85% to 90% of which are singletons. The top ten clones comprise 5% to 5.5% of the sample. Sequenced here: CD4+ or CD8+ T cells sorted from blood, sampled in a trial of the OX40 agonist ivuxolimab. The receptors were gathered from an adult with an advanced solid tumor such as melanoma, head and neck, liver or kidney cancer.

The genes are TRBV6-1 and TRBJ2-7; the D is unclear. This CDR3 is built from 11 residues. Germline V gives CDR1 MNHNS, CDR2 SASEGT. Trimming removed 3 bases from V and 9 bases from J, with 9 bases in between. The CDR3 coding sequence is TGTGCCAGCAGTGATAACCCTGGGCAGTACTTC. This translates into CASSDNPGQYF.

The rearrangement uses TRBV19 and TRBJ2-1; possibly TRBD2 for D (6 bases). CDR3 length: 15 amino acids. From germline, CDR1 is LNHDA and CDR2 SQIVND (reference sequence). Trimming removed 7 bases from V and 0 bases from J, with 13 bases in between. The CDR3 region is CASMGDSYSYNEQFF. CDR3 coding DNA: TGTGCCAGTATGGGGGACTCGTACTCCTACAATGAGCAGTTCTTC.

As DNA, the CDR3 is TGTGCCAGCAGTTTAGTGCTTGGGACAGGGGTTTCTGGGGCCAACGTCCTGACTTTC. This gives the protein CASSLVLGTGVSGANVLTF. V usage is TRBV28 and J usage is TRBJ2-6; TRBD1 matches 10 bases. Germline V CDR1 and CDR2: MDHEN, SYDVKM. The ends lost 2 bases at V and 1 base at J; junction bases unmatched: 8. This CDR3 comprises 19 residues.

The chain is built from TRBV6-4 and TRBJ2-7; 9 positions match TRBD1. The CDR3 length is 15 residues. Germline CDR1 reads MRHNA; CDR2 reads SNTAGT. J gave up 2 bases and V 6 bases, and 8 bases lay outside the gene matches. DNA of the CDR3: TGTGCCAGCAGACTACCGGGACAGGGAGCCTACGAGCAGTACTTC. Protein sequence: CASRLPGQGAYEQYF.

The chain combines TRBV29-1 with TRBJ1-1; D is uncertain. The germline CDR1 and CDR2 sequences are SQVTM and ANQGSEA. Deletions cut 3 bases from V and 4 bases from J, with 15 bases between. The CDR3 has 14 amino acids. CDR3 residues: CSVDKPGGITEAFF. Here the CDR3 DNA reads TGCAGCGTTGACAAACCCGGAGGGATCACTGAAGCTTTCTTT.

The chain recombines TRBV19 with TRBJ2-5, with 11 positions matching TRBD1. Germline values: CDR1 LNHDA, CDR2 SQIVND (reference sequence). V lost 3 bases to trimming and J lost 5 bases; unmatched junction nucleotides: 8. The CDR3 loop spans 16 amino acids. This CDR3 is CASSMGGQGARETQYF. The DNA for the CDR3 is TGTGCCAGTAGTATGGGAGGACAGGGGGCGAGGGAGACCCAGTACTTC. Variable domain in full (rest from reference TRBV19 and TRBJ2-5): DGGITQSPKYLFRKEGQNVTLSCEQNLNHDAMYWYRQDPGQGLRLIYYSQIVNDFQKGDIAEGYSVSREKKESFPLTVTSAQKNPTAFYLCASSMGGQGARETQYFGPGTRLLVL.

V and J are TRBV7-2 and TRBJ2-4; TRBD1 agrees at 8 bases. Looked up from germline, CDR1 is SGHTA and CDR2 is FQGNSA. V gave up 6 bases and J gave up 6 bases; unmatched junction bases: 4. The CDR3 contains 13 residues. The CDR3: CASRDRVLNIQYF. CDR3 sequence (DNA): TGTGCCAGCAGGGACAGGGTTTTAAACATTCAGTACTTC.

The rearrangement links TRBV5-4 to TRBJ2-1; TRBD1 might be the D (6 bases). Germline CDR1 is SGHNT and CDR2 is YYREEE (reference sequence). V lost 4 bases and J 5 bases, leaving 16 bases between the germline ends. This CDR3 has 15 amino acids. Here the CDR3 DNA reads TGTGCCAGCAGCGACGCCGGGACACTCAACAATGAGCAGTTCTTC. Protein: CASSDAGTLNNEQFF.

This chain uses TRBV2 with TRBJ1-6; 7 nucleotides align to TRBD1. V lost 6 bases to trimming and J lost 7 bases; unmatched junction nucleotides: 12. Per the germline V gene, CDR1 is SNHLY and CDR2 is FYNNEI. The CDR3 loop spans 16 amino acids. CDR3 sequence reads: CASSLQGVQANSPLHF. Here the CDR3 DNA reads TGTGCCAGCAGCCTCCAGGGGGTACAGGCGAATTCACCCCTCCACTTT.

This chain connects TRBV18 to TRBJ2-3, with TRBD2 matching over 10 bases. Germline assignment: CDR1 KGHSH and CDR2 LQKENI. V was clipped by 1 base and J by 5 bases; unmatched bases: 0. This CDR3 spans 14 amino acids. CDR3 DNA: TGTGCCAGCTCACCACGGACTAGCGGAGATACGCAGTATTTT. This gives the protein CASSPRTSGDTQYF.

The chain links TRBV6-6 to TRBJ1-5; 7 nucleotides agree with TRBD1. CDR1 is MNHNY and CDR2 is SVGAGI in the germline V gene (reference sequence). The CDR3 is 15 residues long. The V segment lost 6 bases and the J segment 4 bases; nucleotides outside the gene matches: 9. CDR3 in amino acids: CASRDTGVQNQPQHF. DNA of the CDR3: TGTGCCAGCAGAGATACAGGGGTTCAGAATCAGCCCCAGCATTTT.

This sequence joins TRBV2 and TRBJ2-4; D possibly matches TRBD1 or TRBD2 (6 bases each). This CDR3 contains 16 residues. Germline V CDR1 and CDR2: SNHLY, FYNNEI. Trimming removed 3 bases at V and 3 bases at J, with 15 bases between. The CDR3 sequence: CASSDNGGLSKNIQYF. The CDR3 DNA follows: TGTGCCAGCAGTGATAATGGGGGGCTAAGCAAAAACATTCAGTACTTC.

The CDR3 DNA sequence: TGTGCCAGCAGTTCGGATGGTCTTCTCAATCAGCCCCAGCATTTT. Its translation: CASSSDGLLNQPQHF. The J gene is TRBJ1-5, the V gene TRBV6-1, with D hard to call. The CDR3 is 15 amino acids. With 5 bases removed from V and 3 bases from J, the gap between germline ends came to 14 bases. Germline lookup yields CDR1 MNHNS and CDR2 SASEGT.

Here the CDR3 reads CASSPSDRPIYGYTF. CDR3 coding DNA: TGTGCCAGCAGCCCATCGGACAGACCTATCTATGGCTACACCTTC. The chain employs TRBV28 and TRBJ1-2; a possible D gene is TRBD1 (6 bases). V lost 6 bases and J lost 4, with 18 bases in between. Germline V gene data show CDR1 as MDHEN and CDR2 as SYDVKM. The CDR3 spans 15 residues.

The genes are TRBV27 and TRBJ2-7, with D perhaps TRBD2 (5 bases). The V end lost 6 bases, the J end lost 3 bases, and 15 bases lay between the germline ends. Germline V CDR1 and CDR2: MNHEY, SMNVEV (reference sequence). The CDR3 is 14 amino acids. This CDR3 reads CASSRRGSYYEQYF. CDR3 bases: TGTGCCAGCAGCAGGAGAGGGAGTTACTACGAGCAGTACTTC.

The rearrangement uses TRBV6-5 and TRBJ2-1; a weak D match, TRBD1 (6 bases). Germline assignment: CDR1 MNHEY and CDR2 SVGAGI. Trimming took off 7 bases at V and 10 bases at J, with 11 bases between the two ends. The CDR3 contains 11 residues. CDR3 nucleotides: TGTGCCAGCAAACAGGGCCTCGAGCAGTTCTTC. This codes for CASKQGLEQFF.

This clone was seen only a few times. The chain has TRBV5-4 and TRBJ2-7; 8 bases are a match to TRBD2. The V segment lost 1 base and the J segment 6 bases; nucleotides outside the gene matches: 9. Germline CDR1 is SGHNT and CDR2 is YYREEE (reference sequence). The CDR3 spans 15 residues. CDR3 coding DNA: TGTGCCAGCAGCTTGCGTAGCGGGAAGACGGGCGAGCAGTACTTC. Protein: CASSLRSGKTGEQYF. Looking up the rest from reference TRBV5-4 and TRBJ2-7 gives the full variable domain: ETGVTQSPTHLIKTRGQQVTLRCSSQSGHNTVSWYQQALGQGPQFIFQYYREEENGRGNFPPRFSGLQFPNYSSELNVNALELDDSALYLCASSLRSGKTGEQYFGPGTRLTVT.

V and J are TRBV7-2 and TRBJ2-7; 8 bases align to TRBD1. The CDR3 covers 14 residues. Per the germline V gene, CDR1 is SGHTA and CDR2 is FQGNSA. With V trimmed by 5 bases and J by 4 bases, 7 bases remained unmatched. The CDR3 bases are TGTGCCAGCAGCCGGACAGGGAAGTGGTACGAGCAGTACTTC. Its protein is CASSRTGKWYEQYF.

Only one count was recorded for this clone. The chain links TRBV6-1 to TRBJ2-3; TRBD1 matches at 7 bases. Germline CDR1 is MNHNS and CDR2 is SASEGT. The CDR3 extends over 16 amino acids. Trimming cost V 3 bases and J 5 bases; bases outside gene matches: 11. CDR3 sequence (DNA): TGTGCCAGCAGTGAGCAAAGGACAGGCCGGGAAGATACGCAGTATTTT. As protein: CASSEQRTGREDTQYF.

This chain links TRBV5-1 with TRBJ1-5, with D uncertain. The germline gives CDR1 SGHRS, CDR2 YFSETQ. The CDR3 has 14 residues. V was pared by 1 base and J by 1 base, with 6 bases between. CDR3 in amino acids: CASSLHGSNQPQHF. CDR3 coding DNA: TGCGCCAGCAGCTTGCACGGAAGCAATCAGCCCCAGCATTTT.

The chain is built from TRBV27 and TRBJ2-2; TRBD1 aligns across 8 bases. Germline V gene sequence: CDR1 MNHEY, CDR2 SMNVEV (reference sequence). Unmatched junction bases numbered 10, after V lost 7 bases and J lost 6 bases. The CDR3 is 15 residues long. CDR3 amino acids: CASTLTGALAGELFF. The CDR3, as DNA: TGTGCCAGCACTTTGACAGGGGCCTTGGCCGGGGAGCTGTTTTTT.

This chain connects TRBV6-1 to TRBJ1-6; weak D call: TRBD1 (5 bases). With 5 bases removed from V and 8 bases from J, the gap between germline ends came to 13 bases. CDR3 length: 14 residues. The germline V gene encodes CDR1 MNHNS and CDR2 SASEGT. The CDR3 loop reads CASSTGTLDSPLHF. DNA for the CDR3: TGTGCCAGCAGTACCGGGACCTTAGATTCACCCCTCCACTTT.

The V gene is TRBV7-3, the J gene TRBJ2-3; 10 bases match TRBD2. The ends lost 0 bases at V and 1 base at J; junction bases unmatched: 7. The CDR3 extends over 18 amino acids. The germline gives CDR1 SGHTA, CDR2 FQGTGA. This chain's CDR3 is CASSLTGASGRGTDTQYF. CDR3 nucleotide sequence: TGTGCCAGCAGCTTAACGGGGGCTAGCGGGAGAGGCACAGATACGCAGTATTTT.

The chain links TRBV28 to TRBJ1-5, with D unresolved. The V end lost 3 bases, the J end lost 0 bases, and 6 bases lay between the germline ends. The CDR3 length is 14 residues. Germline V gene lookup returns CDR1 MDHEN and CDR2 SYDVKM. CDR3 sequence: CASSFPYSNQPQHF. DNA of the CDR3: TGTGCCAGCAGTTTTCCCTATAGCAATCAGCCCCAGCATTTT.

The chain recombines TRBV28 with TRBJ2-7; the D is unclear. The CDR3 consists of 13 residues. V was cut by 8 bases and J by 5 bases, with 16 bases left in between. Germline V CDR1 and CDR2: MDHEN, SYDVKM. CDR3 residues: CASLIAKAHEQYF. The CDR3 bases are TGTGCCAGCCTAATAGCCAAAGCCCACGAGCAGTACTTC.

V is TRBV7-9 and J is TRBJ2-1, with no clear D. Germline V gene sequence: CDR1 SEHNR, CDR2 FQNEAQ (reference sequence). The CDR3 covers 13 residues. Trimming pared 2 bases from V and 5 bases from J, leaving 7 bases between. In DNA form, the CDR3 reads TGTGCCAGCAGCTTATACCAAGACAATGAGCAGTTCTTC. Its protein is CASSLYQDNEQFF.

The chain recombines TRBV18 with TRBJ1-1; D possibly corresponds to TRBD1 (6 bases). The CDR3 contains 14 residues. Germline-derived CDR1 and CDR2 are KGHSH and LQKENI. Deletions cut 6 bases from V and 3 bases from J, with 14 bases between. This CDR3 is CASSSLGADTEAFF. The CDR3, as DNA: TGTGCCAGCTCGAGTCTGGGGGCGGACACTGAAGCTTTCTTT.

This chain joins TRBV28 and TRBJ1-5; D ambiguous. This CDR3 contains 15 residues. With 6 bases removed from V and 5 bases from J, the gap between germline ends came to 17 bases. Germline loops: CDR1 MDHEN, CDR2 SYDVKM. CDR3 sequence: CASSLGVRFHQPQHF. DNA of the CDR3: TGTGCCAGCAGCCTTGGGGTGAGATTCCATCAGCCCCAGCATTTT. The variable domain in full, with the rest retrieved from reference TRBV28 and TRBJ1-5, is DVKVTQSSRYLVKRTGEKVFLECVQDMDHENMFWYRQDPGLGLRLIYFSYDVKMKEKGDIPEGYSVSREKKERFSLILESASTNQTSMYLCASSLGVRFHQPQHFGDGTRLSIL.

The V and J genes are TRBV6-6 and TRBJ1-1; D unclear. Deletions cut 2 bases from V and 2 bases from J, with 9 bases between. The germline CDR1 and CDR2 sequences are MNHNY and SVGAGI (reference sequence). This CDR3 is built from 14 residues. The CDR3 spells CASSYSLKNTEAFF. Written as DNA, the CDR3 is TGTGCCAGCAGTTACAGCTTAAAAAACACTGAAGCTTTCTTT.

The V gene is TRBV19, the J gene TRBJ2-5; 9 positions agree with TRBD1. The CDR3 runs 14 residues. The V and J ends lost 3 bases and 5 bases, in that order; junction bases with no gene match: 4. The V gene's germline CDR1 is LNHDA and CDR2 SQIVND (reference sequence). CDR3 loop: CASSMGDRAETQYF. The CDR3 coding sequence is TGTGCCAGTAGTATGGGGGACAGGGCTGAGACCCAGTACTTC.